This T cell receptor beta chain was sequenced during a study of CD8 T cells in ankylosing spondylitis. General observations from the study: Matched ankylosing spondylitis synovial fluid reportedly contained a significantly enriched population of disease-linked clones. One TCR beta motif, made up of 7 or 8 highly homologous variants, appeared characteristic of ankylosing spondylitis blood. Earlier reports found some motif variants in synovial fluid and blood in reactive arthritis.

Libraries for TCR beta were made by quantitative 5'-RACE with molecular barcodes. Via MiXCR, TCRdb re-called the 5' RACE reads, giving one row per CDR3 protein. This sample has 250,000 to 350,000 distinct CDR3 sequences, with 20% found just once. Trimming took 0 bases from V and 0 from J, leaving 4 bases between them. The CDR3 covers 15 residues. Germline assignment: CDR1 SGHRS and CDR2 YFSETQ. Points on this clonotype: The antigen is unknown.

Sequenced input: blood, either unsorted or a sorted T cell fraction (not recorded which). This chain connects TRBV5-1 to TRBJ2-6; D ambiguous. The sequence came from a male donor with ankylosing spondylitis or in good health (not recorded which). In DNA form, the CDR3 reads TGCGCCAGCAGCTTGGTTCTCTCTGGGGCCAACGTCCTGACTTTC. This sequence encodes CASSLVLSGANVLTF.